This entry features one TCR beta chain sequence. The antigen this receptor binds is unknown. The input lacks base qualities; no much larger clone sits a single base away. The CDR3 measures 15 amino acids from cysteine to phenylalanine. The DNA shown is the 45-base CDR3, in frame from base 1. As encoded in the germline V gene (reference sequence), CDR1 is LNHNV while CDR2 is YYDKDF. V was cut back by 0 bases and J by 4 bases, leaving a gap of 10 bases between them. The sample originates from a study of T cells after yellow fever vaccination (dated by TCRdb to between 2019 and 2020). Regarding the research as a whole: The SMART-Seq v4 Ultra Low Input RNA kit was used to prepare libraries from fractions with low cell numbers. To follow T-cell clones before and after both primary and booster YFV17D yellow fever vaccination, bulk TCR alpha and beta repertoires underwent longitudinal sequencing. Blood was drawn at multiple timepoints before and after primary and secondary immunization, with bulk PBMC replicates and cell subsets isolated. The cohort comprised two healthy male donors, one aged 18 to 30 and one aged 30 to 39 years. Points the paper makes about the study in general: Compared with the primary T-cell response, the secondary T-cell response was weaker but faster, peaking on day 5 rather than day 15. Most clones expanded after primary vaccination were re-detected after the booster (96% of CD4 and around 88% of CD8), suggesting broad memory maintenance. A small fraction of clonotypes appeared in both the CD4 and CD8 compartments, likely as a result of convergent recombination. Only two donors were included in the study, so the extent to which the findings can be generalized is limited. Because abundant contaminating clonotypes from the bulk population could be contained in FACS-sorted repertoires, computational filtering was required.

TCR cDNA was made using 5'RACE template switching, a step that added a universal primer site and unique molecular identifiers. Priming of cDNA synthesis was performed from both the TCR alpha and TCR beta constant segments. Library amplification used two PCR steps, and the second PCR step added sample barcodes and sequencing adapters. Sequencing of libraries was done on Illumina HiSeq 2500 (2x100 bp) or NovaSeq (2x150 bp). In the source study's methods: MIGEC was used to demultiplex reads and collapse the reads into UMI consensus sequences, and MiXCR was used for V(D)J alignment. Vaccine-responding clonotypes were identified with edgeR using replicate PBMC samples, with FDR below 0.01 and a log2 fold change above 5 up to day 15 being required. Each bulk clonotype received a CD4 or CD8 identity based on whether the sequenced CD4 or CD8 repertoire contained that clonotype at higher abundance. TCRdb reran the public reads through fastp at Q25 and MiXCR, keeping productive beta chains. One record per CDR3 amino acid sequence lists the most common genes and DNA. None of the V and J calls come from the authors' own analysis; TCRdb made them. Present in this sample are under 550,000 distinct CDR3 sequences, 20% to 25% of which were seen just once. The ten top clones hold 15% to 20% of the sample.

In the paper's terms, the treatment or condition label means: live attenuated yellow fever vaccine strain. Two biological replicates of bulk PBMCs were collected at each blood-draw timepoint. PBMCs were isolated from peripheral blood using a standard Ficoll-Paque protocol. RNA was extracted with TriZol from bulk PBMCs, CD4 and CD8 fractions, and dextramer-positive and dextramer-negative fractions. The receptor comes from a man between 18 and 35 years old who received the YFV17D yellow fever vaccine. Recombination linked TRBV15 to TRBJ2-4; the D gene cannot be resolved reliably. The input for sequencing was PBMCs, taken approximately 20 days after the first yellow fever vaccination. Here is the DNA: TGTGCCACCAGCAGAGATGGAATAGCTAAAAACATTCAGTACTTC. This encodes CATSRDGIAKNIQYF.